This T cell receptor (beta chain) was sequenced in a study of shared clonotypes between healthy human individuals. Naive CD8 cells comprised CD45RO-negative, CCR7-positively selected cells, excluding terminally differentiated effector memory CD45RA+ cells. As to this clone: Its antigen is currently unknown.

V was clipped by 3 bases and J by 5 bases; unmatched bases: 8. Germline CDR1 KGHSH, CDR2 LQKENI. CDR3 length: 15 residues. An approximately 200 ng quantity of DNA, 32,000 or so T cell genomes, went into the sorted-subset replicate PCRs. Repertoires were generated with immunoSEQ multiplex PCR, while TCRdb's copy carries only in-frame clones and drops some. This repertoire shows fewer than 1 million clones, about 97% found once; its top ten account for about 0.22%. Study-level results: The authors expected sequencing depth to affect clonotype sharing among donors.

This sequence joins TRBV18 and TRBJ1-1; TRBD1 aligns across 8 bases. This sequence originates from a man aged 30-40 years in good health. Sequencing input: naive CD8+ T cells sorted from blood. The DNA for the CDR3 is TGTGCCAGCTCACCCGGACAGGGTGAAAATACTGAAGCTTTCTTT. Translated, it gives CASSPGQGENTEAFF.